This T cell receptor beta chain came from a study of shared clonotypes between healthy human individuals. General study points: The study generally estimated greater richness for naive than memory subsets. Relative to their counterparts shared across all four donors, non-shared clonotypes exhibited diminished generation probabilities.

Partitioning of CD4+ cells yielded a CD45RA+ naive subset and a CD45RA-negative memory subset. Investigators spread the genomic DNA of each subset evenly over several immunoSEQ plates. Some clones are missing from TCRdb's copy, which holds only in-frame ones; the method was immunoSEQ multiplex PCR. Of some 500,000 clones in the sample, about 96% were seen once. V lost 2 bases to trimming and J lost 4 bases; unmatched junction nucleotides: 0. Germline CDR1 is MRHNA and CDR2 is SNTAGT. The CDR3 is 14 amino acids. In the case of this clone: The antigen is undetermined.

This rearrangement joins TRBV6-4 to TRBJ2-3, with TRBD1 matching over 10 bases. The material sequenced was naive CD4+ T cells sorted from blood. Subset specified: CD45RA+ positively selected. The sequence came from a woman aged 25 to 39 in good health. The CDR3 coding sequence is TGTGCCAGCAGTGACGGACAGGGGGCAGATACGCAGTATTTT. Residues: CASSDGQGADTQYF.